One and the same sample provided the 18 T cell receptor beta chains below, sequenced in a study of breast tumors, draining lymph nodes, adjacent tissues. TCRdb re-derived calls from the multiplex PCR reads in MiXCR, one entry per CDR3 protein. Among about 80,000 distinct CDR3 sequences listed, roughly 19% were seen once. The lymph nodes were axillary draining lymph nodes from breast cancer patients. Sequenced: axillary lymph node tissue. The receptors shown here come from a female donor with breast cancer. Some clones in this sample may be carry-over from other donors' samples.

This clonotype was detected ten times or more. The V gene is TRBV19, the J gene TRBJ2-1; D perhaps matches TRBD2 (6 bases). CDR1 is LNHDA and CDR2 is SQIVND in the germline V gene (reference sequence). V was pared by 2 bases and J by 6 bases, with 14 bases between. The CDR3 loop spans 15 amino acids. Here the CDR3 reads CASSILEGLSNEQFF. In nucleotides, the CDR3 is TGTGCCAGTAGTATACTGGAGGGCCTCTCCAATGAGCAGTTCTTC.

This clonotype was picked up many times. The genes are TRBV19 and TRBJ2-1, with D unresolved. Germline V CDR1 and CDR2: LNHDA, SQIVND (reference sequence). The CDR3 sequence is 13 residues long. Trimming left V 2 bases short and J 8 bases short, with 10 bases between. CDR3 sequence reads: CASSIPWVDEQFF. The CDR3 DNA follows: TGTGCCAGTAGTATACCGTGGGTTGATGAGCAGTTCTTC.

This clonotype was detected a few times. This chain's CDR3 is CASSLTSGRTGTQYF. CDR3 DNA: TGTGCCAGCAGTTTAACTAGCGGGAGAACCGGTACGCAGTATTTT. V usage is TRBV28 and J usage is TRBJ2-3, with 11 bases matching TRBD2. The germline V gene encodes CDR1 MDHEN and CDR2 SYDVKM. This CDR3 has 15 residues. Trimming removed 2 bases from V and 8 bases from J; junction bases left unmatched: 6.

Details on this clonotype: A much bigger clone sits one base away, suggesting this may be a read error. The final CDR3 position lacks the conserved phenylalanine or tryptophan, pointing to a likely read error. The V call is TRBV5-5, the J call TRBJ2-1; 7 nucleotides line up with TRBD1. This CDR3 is built from 12 residues. J was trimmed by 10 bases and V by 4 bases; bases with no gene match: 5. Germline V gene lookup returns CDR1 SGHKS and CDR2 YYEKEE (reference sequence). The CDR3: CASSRQGGEQFL. In DNA form, the CDR3 reads TGTGCCAGCAGCCGACAGGGTGGGGAGCAGTTCCTC.

This clonotype was observed at least ten times. This chain joins TRBV4-3 and TRBJ2-7; D perhaps matches TRBD1 (6 bases). This CDR3 has 14 amino acids. Germline assignment: CDR1 LGHNA and CDR2 YSLEER. Trimming took 3 bases from V and 4 from J, leaving 13 bases between them. CDR3 protein: CASSHRQEGYEQYF. CDR3 coding DNA: TGCGCCAGCAGCCACCGACAGGAAGGGTACGAGCAGTACTTC.

The genes are TRBV28 and TRBJ2-3, with 7 bases identical to TRBD1. V shed 9 bases and J 2 bases; nucleotides not matched to a gene: 14. The CDR3 loop spans 16 amino acids. CDR1 is MDHEN and CDR2 is SYDVKM in the germline V gene. The CDR3 is CASSTRTGQNTDTQYF. The DNA for the CDR3 is TGTGCCAGTTCCACCCGCACGGGACAGAACACAGATACGCAGTATTTT. The full variable domain, its missing parts supplied by reference TRBV28 and TRBJ2-3, is DVKVTQSSRYLVKRTGEKVFLECVQDMDHENMFWYRQDPGLGLRLIYFSYDVKMKEKGDIPEGYSVSREKKERFSLILESASTNQTSMYLCASSTRTGQNTDTQYFGPGTRLTVL.

This clonotype was counted at least ten times. The V and J genes are TRBV20-1 and TRBJ2-7, with D perhaps matching TRBD2 (6 bases). Germline-derived CDR1 and CDR2 are DFQATT and SNEGSKA (reference sequence). The CDR3 covers 13 residues. The V gene lost 6 bases and the J gene lost 3 bases, with 15 bases spanning the gap. CDR3 region: CSAGPSEGYEQYF. As DNA, the CDR3 is TGCAGTGCAGGCCCTAGCGAGGGCTACGAGCAGTACTTC.

The rearrangement joins TRBV4-1 to TRBJ1-3, with TRBD1 identical over 7 bases. The V gene's germline CDR1 is MGHRA and CDR2 YSYEKL. The CDR3 totals 19 residues. V was clipped by 1 base and J by 5 bases; unmatched bases: 17. The CDR3 nucleotides read TGCGCCAGCAGCCAAGTAGGTTTAAGGCAGGGGGAAAAAAGAAACACCATATATTTT. Residues: CASSQVGLRQGEKRNTIYF.

Concerning this clonotype: A single base separates this from a much larger clone, so it may be a read error. The rearrangement links TRBV30 to TRBJ1-6; maybe TRBD1 (5 bases). Deletions cut 4 bases from V and 10 bases from J, with 14 bases between. This CDR3 is 13 amino acids long. Germline values: CDR1 GTSNPN, CDR2 SVGIG (reference sequence). CDR3 sequence reads: CAWNGGGFSPLHF. The DNA for the CDR3 is TGTGCCTGGAACGGGGGGGGATTCTCACCCCTCCACTTT.

In its sample, this clonotype was seen many times. The rearrangement links TRBV4-1 to TRBJ1-4, with D maybe TRBD1 (5 bases). This CDR3 has 15 residues. Germline-derived CDR1 and CDR2 are MGHRA and YSYEKL. Trimming cost V 4 bases and J 0 bases, with 9 bases left between them. The CDR3 DNA sequence: TGCGCCAGCAGCCTTAAACAGGCAACTAATGAAAAACTGTTTTTT. Translation: CASSLKQATNEKLFF.

This clonotype was counted between two and nine times. A much larger clone lies one base from this, so it may be a read error. V gene TRBV4-3 combines with J gene TRBJ2-3; 7 bases align to TRBD1. Germline values: CDR1 LGHNA, CDR2 YSLEER. J was trimmed by 1 base and V by 4 bases; bases with no gene match: 5. CDR3 length: 15 amino acids. The DNA for the CDR3 is TGCGCCAGCAGCCGAGAAGGGGGCCGCACAGATACGCAGTATTTT. Translation: CASSREGGRTDTQYF.

This clonotype was picked up many times. The genes are TRBV20-1 and TRBJ2-1; 7 nucleotides agree with TRBD2. The V gene's germline CDR1 is DFQATT and CDR2 SNEGSKA (reference sequence). The trim removed 8 bases at V and 4 bases at J, leaving 8 bases unmatched. The CDR3 loop spans 13 amino acids. CDR3 amino acids: CSTERDFYNEQFF. CDR3 bases: TGCAGTACAGAGCGGGATTTTTACAATGAGCAGTTCTTC.

This clonotype was counted at least ten times. The rearrangement uses TRBV29-1 and TRBJ1-2; D is unclear. The germline V gene encodes CDR1 SQVTM and CDR2 ANQGSEA. The CDR3 spans 8 residues. Trimming removed 7 bases at V and 6 bases at J, with 3 bases between. CDR3 residues: CSDDGYTF. The DNA for the CDR3 is TGCAGCGATGATGGCTACACCTTC.

This clonotype was seen a single time. V gene TRBV28 combines with J gene TRBJ2-3; 11 nucleotides align to TRBD1. This CDR3 is built from 15 residues. The germline gives CDR1 MDHEN, CDR2 SYDVKM. Germline trimming cut 1 base from V and 5 bases from J; bases unmatched to any gene: 2. The CDR3 protein is CASSLSGQGVDTQYF. The CDR3 DNA reads TGTGCCAGCAGTTTATCGGGACAGGGGGTAGATACGCAGTATTTT.

This clonotype was found many times. The rearrangement links TRBV5-1 to TRBJ2-2, with D perhaps assigned TRBD1 or TRBD2 (5 bases each). Germline V gene data show CDR1 as SGHRS and CDR2 as YFSETQ. The CDR3 loop spans 13 amino acids. Trimming took 5 bases from V and 3 from J, leaving 8 bases between them. CDR3 bases: TGCGCCAGCAGGGGGGTGCACACCGGGGAGCTGTTTTTT. Protein sequence: CASRGVHTGELFF. Combining the CDR3 with reference TRBV5-1 and TRBJ2-2 gives the whole variable domain KAGVTQTPRYLIKTRGQQVTLSCSPISGHRSVSWYQQTPGQGLQFLFEYFSETQRNKGNFPGRFSGRQFSNSRSEMNVSTLELGDSALYLCASRGVHTGELFFGEGSRLTVL.

This clonotype was seen repeatedly, ten times or more. V gene TRBV6-1 combines with J gene TRBJ2-1, with 10 bases aligning to TRBD2. The CDR3 length is 16 residues. Trimming took 5 bases from V and 4 from J; bases not matched to a gene: 8. The germline V gene has CDR1 MNHNS and CDR2 SASEGT. CDR3 coding DNA: TGTGCCAGCAGTCAATCCGGGACTAGCGTTTACAATGAGCAGTTCTTC. Residues: CASSQSGTSVYNEQFF.

This clonotype came up many times. CDR3 DNA: TGTGCCAGCAAAGCAGCGGGGTCCTACGAGCAGTACTTC. Amino acids: CASKAAGSYEQYF. This rearrangement joins TRBV6-2 or TRBV6-3 to TRBJ2-7, with TRBD2 identical over 7 bases. Germline V gives CDR1 MNHEY, CDR2 SVGEGT. The CDR3 has 13 residues. The ends lost 7 bases at V and 1 base at J; junction bases unmatched: 4.

This clonotype was seen repeatedly, ten times or more. V usage is TRBV9 and J usage is TRBJ2-2; D unresolved. The CDR3 extends over 14 amino acids. Germline V gene data show CDR1 as SGDLS and CDR2 as YYNGEE. V was trimmed by 1 base and J by 5 bases, leaving 9 bases between them. In nucleotides, the CDR3 is TGTGCCAGCAGCGTACGCTCCGATACCGGGGAGCTGTTTTTT. Translating it yields CASSVRSDTGELFF.